This T cell receptor (beta chain) originates from a study of T cell repertoires in cytomegalovirus infection. Across the whole study: Through public TCR beta signatures, both CMV infection and matching HLA type were indicated. Overall study findings and caveats: CMV-specific TCR beta clonotypes restricted by HLA-C dominated the ex vivo response. There were carriers of CMV plus the relevant HLA, and cumulative public TCR beta family frequency identified them.

TCRdb re-called the reads through MiXCR, storing one row per CDR3 protein. The table lists over 100,000 distinct CDR3 sequences, approximately 15% of them singletons, with 8% to 9.5% in the top ten. About this clonotype: No antigen is known for it.

Germline CDR1 is SGDLS and CDR2 is YYNGEE. This CDR3 has 14 amino acids. V lost 4 bases and J lost 1; bases outside the gene matches: 2. Sequencing used PBMCs. This chain connects TRBV9 to TRBJ2-3; TRBD1 aligns across 8 bases. The sequence was collected from a human donor in good health (CMV status not recorded). Some clones in this sample may be carry-over from other donors' samples. The CDR3 DNA follows: TGTGCCAGCAGCTGGGGACAGGGCACAGATACGCAGTATTTT. The encoded protein is CASSWGQGTDTQYF.